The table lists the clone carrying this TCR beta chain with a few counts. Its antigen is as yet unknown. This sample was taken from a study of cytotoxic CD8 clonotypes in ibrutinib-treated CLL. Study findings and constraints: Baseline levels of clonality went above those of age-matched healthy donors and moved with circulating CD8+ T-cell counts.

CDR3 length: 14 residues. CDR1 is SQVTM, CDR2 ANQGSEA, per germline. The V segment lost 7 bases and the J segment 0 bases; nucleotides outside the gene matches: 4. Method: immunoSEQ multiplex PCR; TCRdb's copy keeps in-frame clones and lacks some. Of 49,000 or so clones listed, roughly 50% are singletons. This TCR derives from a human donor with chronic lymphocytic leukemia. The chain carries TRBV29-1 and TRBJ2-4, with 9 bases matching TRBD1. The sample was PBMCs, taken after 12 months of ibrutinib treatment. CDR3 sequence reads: CSGRDRAAKNIQYF. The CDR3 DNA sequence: TGCAGCGGAAGGGACAGGGCAGCCAAAAACATTCAGTACTTC.